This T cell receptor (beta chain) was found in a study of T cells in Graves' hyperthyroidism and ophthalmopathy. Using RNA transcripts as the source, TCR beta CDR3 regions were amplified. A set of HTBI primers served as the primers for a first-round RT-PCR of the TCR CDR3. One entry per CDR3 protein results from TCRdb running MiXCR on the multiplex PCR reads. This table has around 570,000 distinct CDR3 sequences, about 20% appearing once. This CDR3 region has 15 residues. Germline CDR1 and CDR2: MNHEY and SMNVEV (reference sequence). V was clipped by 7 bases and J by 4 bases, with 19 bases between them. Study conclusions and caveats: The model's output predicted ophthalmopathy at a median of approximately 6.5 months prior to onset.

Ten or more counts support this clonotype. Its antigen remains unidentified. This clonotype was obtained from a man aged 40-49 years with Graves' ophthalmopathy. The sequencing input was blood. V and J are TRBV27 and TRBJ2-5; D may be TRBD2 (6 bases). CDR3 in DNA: TGTGCCAGCAAAATCTCGACTAGAGGCGGAGAGACCCAGTACTTC. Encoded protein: CASKISTRGGETQYF.